This record covers a single TCR beta chain. Its antigen is unidentified. This sample was included in a study of T cells in localized non-small cell lung cancer. Clones were sequenced by immunoSEQ multiplex PCR, and TCRdb holds only the in-frame ones, with some missing. In the table there are 45,000 to 60,000 clones, about 85% of which are singletons. The CDR3 loop spans 14 amino acids. V lost 6 bases to trimming and J lost 4 bases; unmatched junction nucleotides: 4. Germline CDR1 KGHSH, CDR2 LQKENI. Overall study results and limits: Heterogeneity remains possible, as sequencing covered one tumor region only. Peak T cell clonality was found in uninvolved adjacent lung, exceeding tumor.

The TCR comes from a man aged 40-75 years with stage II lung adenocarcinoma. This chain links TRBV18 with TRBJ1-4; 8 nucleotides agree with TRBD1. Specimen: PBMCs, collected before any cancer treatment. The CDR3, as DNA: TGTGCCAGCTCGTCGACAGGGGATAATGAAAAACTGTTTTTT. This codes for CASSSTGDNEKLFF.